The present TCR beta chain was sequenced within a study of T-cell memory formation after mild COVID-19. The CDR3 extends over 16 amino acids. The germline V gene encodes CDR1 DFQATT and CDR2 SNEGSKA (reference sequence). V shed 0 bases and J 3 bases; nucleotides not matched to a gene: 5. TCR alpha and TCR beta cDNA libraries with sample barcodes and UMIs came from 5'RACE using constant-segment primers. TCRdb passed the 5' RACE reads through MiXCR, listing each CDR3 protein once. Of about 62,000 distinct CDR3 sequences detected, 9% to 9.5% appear once; the ten largest clones hold approximately 1%. The table lists this clonotype with many counts. Its target is unknown. The study's findings and limits: Some clones that responded turned up in pre-infection memory, which suggests that cross-reactive memory joined in. Balance between CD4 and CD8 was seen in clones contracting day 15 to 85, and a CD4+ lean was seen in later expanders. For contracting clones, CD4+ ones sat mainly in CM and EM, CD8+ in EMRA.

This chain connects TRBV20-1 to TRBJ2-7; 13 nucleotides line up with TRBD2. Material: PBMCs or a T cell subset sorted from them (not recorded which). This TCR was sampled from a man aged 18 to 35 who had mild COVID-19 (a few samples of this study predate the infection). Cell type and time point are not known. The CDR3, as DNA: TGCAGTGCTAGAGAACTTCGACTAGCGGGGGGCTACGAGCAGTACTTC. Residues: CSARELRLAGGYEQYF.